The TCR beta chain described here comes from a study of vaccination effects on CD4 cells after COVID-19. Remarks on this clone: Its antigen is unidentified.

TCRdb's table, derived via immunoSEQ multiplex PCR, lists solely in-frame clones and lacks some. The sample yields around 53,000 clones, 65% to 75% seen once. Investigators separated out CD4+ T cells once around nine days of culture had passed. By PCR, the person was confirmed to have had SARS-CoV-2 infection between March and December 2020. Everyone in the study got two shots of either the BNT162b2 or mRNA-1273 vaccine. The CDR3 consists of 16 residues. V shed 1 base, J shed 6 bases, and the junction held 9 bases outside the gene matches. CDR1 and CDR2 from the germline V gene are KGHSH and LQKENI. The starting material was CD4+ T cells from PBMCs cultured without peptide, obtained after COVID-19 vaccination. The TCR sequence derives from a human donor who had a prior SARS-CoV-2 infection. The chain links TRBV18 to TRBJ2-1, with TRBD1 matching over 7 bases. For the CDR3, the DNA is TGTGCCAGCTCACCACGGACAGGCGAAGTTGGCAATGAGCAGTTCTTC. It is translated as CASSPRTGEVGNEQFF.